Listed below are T cell receptor beta chains from one sample, sequenced in a study of blood T cells in healthy people across ages. TCRdb reanalysed the 5' RACE reads using MiXCR and keeps one entry per CDR3 protein. The data contain under 950,000 distinct CDR3 sequences, 22% of them seen just once; the ten biggest clones take up about 20%. The sample was blood. Receptors originate from a man aged 65 to 85 in good health. Each CDR3 is given without its conserved first and last residue. The order of the fields is V gene, CDR3 length, clone size, D gene, J gene, CDR3 protein. The D gene is left open where the match is weak. Clone size, where shown, is once, few, many, or a class for clones that have expanded.

>TRBV7-9|17|few|TRBD2|TRBJ2-3
ASSSPYGLAGGATDTQY
>TRBV5-1|13|.|.|TRBJ1-6
ASSPTQGNNSPLH
>TRBV20-1|13|.|.|TRBJ1-3
SARDSRGSGNTIY
>TRBV7-9|10|few|.|TRBJ2-5
ASSFVEETQY
>TRBV20-1|15|few|.|TRBJ2-7
SARDLTKAPSLYEQY
>TRBV5-1|14|few|TRBD1|TRBJ2-3
ASSLDRQGGTDTQY
>TRBV24-1|13|.|.|TRBJ1-2
ATSEKQGSMRGYT
>TRBV3-1|11|.|.|TRBJ1-2
ASSRGTSSGCT
>TRBV2|12|once|.|TRBJ2-3
ATRDRASTDTQY
>TRBV7-2|11|.|TRBD1|TRBJ2-7
ASSTGQFAKQY
>TRBV12-3/TRBV12-4|14|once|TRBD2|.
ASSEIAGGLYNEQF
>TRBV6-1|14|.|TRBD1|TRBJ2-7
ATEGLTGTGGQVQY
>TRBV3-1|15|.|.|TRBJ2-2
ASSLTAGTVNTGELF
>TRBV20-1|12|few|.|TRBJ2-5
SAEPQGFTETQY
>TRBV20-1|11|few|.|TRBJ2-7
SASTRDHYEQH
>TRBV15|12|few|TRBD2|TRBJ2-5
ATSREGNIETQY
>TRBV6-2/TRBV6-3|17|.|.|TRBJ2-1
ASSYSRQGALLTYNEQF
>TRBV10-3|12|few|TRBD1|.
AIRSGTGRNEQF
>TRBV29-1|9|.|.|TRBJ1-2
SAGHDYGYT
>TRBV28|12|once|TRBD1|TRBJ1-5
ASSVTGVRQPQH
>TRBV12-3/TRBV12-4|12|.|TRBD1|TRBJ2-7
ASRAGTAPHEQY
>TRBV29-1|10|few|TRBD2|TRBJ2-3
SVEAGLAGVY
>TRBV28|13|.|.|TRBJ2-7
ASSSWTGTAGEQY
>TRBV29-1|12|many|TRBD2|TRBJ2-1
SVGQLAGFNEQF
>TRBV15|14|.|.|TRBJ1-1
ATSSAYGGMNTEAF
>TRBV27|14|.|.|TRBJ1-4
ASRSGTKGANEKLF
>TRBV28|12|many|.|TRBJ2-7
ASSEQGPSYEQY
>TRBV5-1|13|few|TRBD2|TRBJ2-2
ASSWTSGGSGELF
>TRBV7-9|13|few|TRBD2|TRBJ2-5
ASSAGTSGQETQY
>TRBV7-9|12|many|.|TRBJ2-5
ASSFKGLQETQY
>TRBV20-1|12|few|.|TRBJ1-5
SARKGHPIAPQH
>TRBV9|10|.|.|TRBJ1-2
ASKLDSYGYT
>TRBV12-3/TRBV12-4|16|few|TRBD1|TRBJ1-2
ASTWPGQPFRTNYGYT
>TRBV7-6|13|few|.|TRBJ1-1
ASSLVAGGSAEAF
>TRBV24-1|12|.|.|TRBJ2-1
ATSGFPRNNEQF
>TRBV20-1|12|.|.|TRBJ2-3
SARDRTITDTQY
>TRBV12-3/TRBV12-4|13|.|TRBD1|TRBJ2-5
ASSTGTEYQETQY